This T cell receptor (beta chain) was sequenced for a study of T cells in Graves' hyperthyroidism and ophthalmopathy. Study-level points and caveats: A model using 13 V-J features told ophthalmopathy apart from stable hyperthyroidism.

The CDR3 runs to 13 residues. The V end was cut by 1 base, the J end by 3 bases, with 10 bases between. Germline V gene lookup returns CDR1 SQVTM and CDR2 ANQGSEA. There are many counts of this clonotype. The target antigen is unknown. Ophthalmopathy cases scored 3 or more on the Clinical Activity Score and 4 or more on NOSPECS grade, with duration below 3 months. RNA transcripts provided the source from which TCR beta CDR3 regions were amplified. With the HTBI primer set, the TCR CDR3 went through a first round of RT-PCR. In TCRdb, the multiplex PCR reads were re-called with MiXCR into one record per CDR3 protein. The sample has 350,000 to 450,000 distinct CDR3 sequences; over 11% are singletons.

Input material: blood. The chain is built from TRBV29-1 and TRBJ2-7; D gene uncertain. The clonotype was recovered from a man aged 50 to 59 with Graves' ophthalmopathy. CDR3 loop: CSVEVEEYYEQYF. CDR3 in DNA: TGCAGCGTTGAAGTTGAGGAATACTACGAGCAGTACTTC.